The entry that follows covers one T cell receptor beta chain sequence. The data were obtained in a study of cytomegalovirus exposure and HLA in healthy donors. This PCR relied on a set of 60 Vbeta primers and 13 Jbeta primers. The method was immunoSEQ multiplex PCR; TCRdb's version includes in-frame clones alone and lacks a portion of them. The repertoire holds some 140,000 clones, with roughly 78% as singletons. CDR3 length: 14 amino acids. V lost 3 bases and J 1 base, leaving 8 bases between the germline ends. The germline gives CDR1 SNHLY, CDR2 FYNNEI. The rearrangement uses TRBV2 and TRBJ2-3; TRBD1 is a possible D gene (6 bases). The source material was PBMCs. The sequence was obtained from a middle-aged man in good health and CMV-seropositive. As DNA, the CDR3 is TGTGCCAGCAGTGAGGACAGAGGCACAGATACGCAGTATTTT. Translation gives CASSEDRGTDTQYF.